The 4 T cell receptor beta chains below come from one sample, sequenced in a study of blood T cell repertoires in COVID-19. Here immunoSEQ multiplex PCR was the method, and the copy in TCRdb shows in-frame clones only, minus some. The data show about 360,000 clones, 87% seen once. The material sequenced was PBMCs or T cells enriched from blood (not recorded which). The receptor set was obtained from a man aged 25 to 40 who had recovered from COVID-19.

The CDR3 is CASNDRGVNSPLHF. The CDR3 coding sequence is TGTGCCAGTAATGACAGGGGAGTTAATTCACCCCTCCACTTT. V usage is TRBV19 and J usage is TRBJ1-6; TRBD1 matches at 8 bases. Germline loops: CDR1 LNHDA, CDR2 SQIVND (reference sequence). CDR3 length equals 14 residues. The junction had 5 bases not matched to a gene; V was cut back by 7 bases and J by 6 bases.

The chain combines TRBV19 with TRBJ1-2, with 9 bases that match TRBD1. The trim removed 7 bases at V and 0 bases at J, leaving 6 bases unmatched. CDR1 is LNHDA, CDR2 SQIVND, per germline (reference sequence). This CDR3 spans 15 amino acids. CDR3 bases: TGTGCCAGTATTGGACAGGGGCCAACTAACTATGGCTACACCTTC. This sequence encodes CASIGQGPTNYGYTF.

This clone was found a few times. The rearrangement uses TRBV10-3 and TRBJ1-5; D is perhaps TRBD1 (5 bases). Germline-derived CDR1 and CDR2 are ENHRY and SYGVKD. Trimming stripped 3 bases from V and 4 bases from J, with 10 bases between. The CDR3 totals 14 residues. The CDR3 bases are TGTGCCATCAGTGAAAGGGGTCTGAATCAGCCCCAGCATTTT. Translating it yields CAISERGLNQPQHF.

This chain links TRBV27 with TRBJ1-4, with D maybe TRBD1 (5 bases). Germline V lookup: CDR1 MNHEY, CDR2 SMNVEV (reference sequence). V lost 5 bases to trimming and J lost 0 bases, with 13 bases between them. The CDR3 totals 16 residues. CDR3 DNA sequence: TGTGCCAGCAGTAGGGGCCGGTACGCAACTAATGAAAAACTGTTTTTT. It codes for CASSRGRYATNEKLFF.